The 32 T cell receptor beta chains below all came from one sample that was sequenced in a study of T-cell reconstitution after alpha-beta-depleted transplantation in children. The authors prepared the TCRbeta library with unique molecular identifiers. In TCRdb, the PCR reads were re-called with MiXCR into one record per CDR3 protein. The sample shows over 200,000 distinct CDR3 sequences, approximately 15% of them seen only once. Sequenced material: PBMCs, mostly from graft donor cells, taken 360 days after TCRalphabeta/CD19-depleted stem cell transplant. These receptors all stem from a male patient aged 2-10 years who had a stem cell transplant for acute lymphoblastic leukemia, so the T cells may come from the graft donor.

CDR3 in amino acids: CASSGQKDSPLHF. In nucleotides, the CDR3 is TGTGCCAGCAGTGGCCAGAAAGATTCACCCCTCCACTTT. V usage is TRBV7-3 and J usage is TRBJ1-6; no clear D gene. Germline values: CDR1 SGHTA, CDR2 FQGTGA. The CDR3 spans 13 residues. V was trimmed by 6 bases and J by 8 bases, leaving 11 bases between them.

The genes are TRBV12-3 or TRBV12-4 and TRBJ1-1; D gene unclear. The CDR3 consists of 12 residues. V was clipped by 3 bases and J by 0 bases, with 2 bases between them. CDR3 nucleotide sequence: TGTGCCAGCAGTTTTTTGAACACTGAAGCTTTCTTT. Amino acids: CASSFLNTEAFF.

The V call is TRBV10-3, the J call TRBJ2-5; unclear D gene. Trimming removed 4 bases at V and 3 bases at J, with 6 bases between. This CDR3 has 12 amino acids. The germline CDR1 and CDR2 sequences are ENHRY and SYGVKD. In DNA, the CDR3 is TGTGCCATCAGTGGGACCGAAGAGACCCAGTACTTC. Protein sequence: CAISGTEETQYF.

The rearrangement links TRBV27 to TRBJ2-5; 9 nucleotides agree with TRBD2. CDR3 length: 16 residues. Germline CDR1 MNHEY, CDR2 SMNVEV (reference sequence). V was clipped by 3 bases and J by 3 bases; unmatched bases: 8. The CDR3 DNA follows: TGTGCCAGCAGTTTCTGGATGGCTAGCGGGGAAGAGACCCAGTACTTC. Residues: CASSFWMASGEETQYF.

In DNA, the CDR3 is TGCAGTGCTAGTCCCAGGACAGGGATCCACGAGCAGTACTTC. Its translation: CSASPRTGIHEQYF. V gene TRBV20-1 combines with J gene TRBJ2-7; 8 bases align to TRBD1. Germline loops: CDR1 DFQATT, CDR2 SNEGSKA (reference sequence). CDR3 size: 14 residues. The trim removed 3 bases at V and 5 bases at J, leaving 9 bases unmatched.

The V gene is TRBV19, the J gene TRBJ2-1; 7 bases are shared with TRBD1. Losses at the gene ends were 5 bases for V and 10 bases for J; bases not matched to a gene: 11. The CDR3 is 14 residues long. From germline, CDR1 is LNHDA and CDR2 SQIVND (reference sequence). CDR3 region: CASSSLGGQMEQFF. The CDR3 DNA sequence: TGTGCCAGTAGTTCCCTAGGGGGCCAGATGGAGCAGTTCTTC.

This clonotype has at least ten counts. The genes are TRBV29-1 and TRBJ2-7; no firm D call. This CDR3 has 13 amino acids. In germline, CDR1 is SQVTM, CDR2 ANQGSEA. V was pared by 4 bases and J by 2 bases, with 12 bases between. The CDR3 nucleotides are TGCAGCGTTGCACCCGGAATTCCCTACGAGCAGTACTTC. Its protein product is CSVAPGIPYEQYF.

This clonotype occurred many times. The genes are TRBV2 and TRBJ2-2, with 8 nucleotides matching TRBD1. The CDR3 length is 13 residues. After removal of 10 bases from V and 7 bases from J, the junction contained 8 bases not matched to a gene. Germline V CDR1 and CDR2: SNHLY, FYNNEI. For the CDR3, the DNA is TGTGCCAACGATCCTACAGGGGGCGGGGAGCTGTTTTTT. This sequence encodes CANDPTGGGELFF.

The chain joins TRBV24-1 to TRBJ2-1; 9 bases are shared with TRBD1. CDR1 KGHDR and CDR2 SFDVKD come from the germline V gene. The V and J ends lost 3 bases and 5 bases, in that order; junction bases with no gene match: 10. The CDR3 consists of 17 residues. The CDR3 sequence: CATSDGWGQGINNEQFF. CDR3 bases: TGTGCCACCAGTGATGGATGGGGACAGGGAATCAACAATGAGCAGTTCTTC.

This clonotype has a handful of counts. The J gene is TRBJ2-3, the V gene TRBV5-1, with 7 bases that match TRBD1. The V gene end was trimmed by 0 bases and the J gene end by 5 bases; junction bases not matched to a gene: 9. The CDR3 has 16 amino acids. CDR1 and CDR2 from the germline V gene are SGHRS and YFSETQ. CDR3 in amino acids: CASSLGLGTAQDTQYF. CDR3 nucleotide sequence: TGCGCCAGCAGCTTGGGCCTGGGGACAGCACAAGATACGCAGTATTTT.

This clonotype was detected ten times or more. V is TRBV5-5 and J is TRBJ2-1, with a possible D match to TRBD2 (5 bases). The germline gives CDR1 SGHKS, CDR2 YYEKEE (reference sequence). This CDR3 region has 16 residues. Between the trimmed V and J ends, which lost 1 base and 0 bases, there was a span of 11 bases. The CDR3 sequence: CASSLMGGSSYNEQFF. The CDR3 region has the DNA TGTGCCAGCAGCTTGATGGGTGGGAGCTCCTACAATGAGCAGTTCTTC.

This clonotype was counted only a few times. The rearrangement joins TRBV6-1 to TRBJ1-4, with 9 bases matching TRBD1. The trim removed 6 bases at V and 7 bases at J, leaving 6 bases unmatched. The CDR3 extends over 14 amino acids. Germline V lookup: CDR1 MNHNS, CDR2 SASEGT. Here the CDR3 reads CASSSGTGSEKLFF. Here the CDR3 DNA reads TGTGCCAGCAGCTCCGGGACAGGGTCTGAAAAACTGTTTTTT.

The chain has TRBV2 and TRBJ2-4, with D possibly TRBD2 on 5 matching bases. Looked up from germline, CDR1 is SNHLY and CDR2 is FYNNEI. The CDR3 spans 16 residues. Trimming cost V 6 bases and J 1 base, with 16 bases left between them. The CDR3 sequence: CASSQGRVFAKNIQYF. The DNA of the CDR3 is TGTGCCAGCAGCCAAGGGCGGGTTTTCGCCAAAAACATTCAGTACTTC.

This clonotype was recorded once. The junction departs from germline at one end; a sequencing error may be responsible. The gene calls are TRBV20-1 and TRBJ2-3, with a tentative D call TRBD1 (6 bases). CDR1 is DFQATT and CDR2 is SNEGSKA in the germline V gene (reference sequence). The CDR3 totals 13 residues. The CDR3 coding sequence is TGCAGTGCTACTATGGGGACACGCCTGGCGGTATTCTTT. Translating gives CSATMGTRLAVFF.

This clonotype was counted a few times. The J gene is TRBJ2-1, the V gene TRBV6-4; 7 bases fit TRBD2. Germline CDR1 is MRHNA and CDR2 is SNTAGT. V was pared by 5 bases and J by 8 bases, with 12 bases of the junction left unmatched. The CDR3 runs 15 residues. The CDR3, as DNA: TGTGCCAGCAGTCACCAGGGTTATACTAGCGATGAGCAGTTCTTC. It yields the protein CASSHQGYTSDEQFF.

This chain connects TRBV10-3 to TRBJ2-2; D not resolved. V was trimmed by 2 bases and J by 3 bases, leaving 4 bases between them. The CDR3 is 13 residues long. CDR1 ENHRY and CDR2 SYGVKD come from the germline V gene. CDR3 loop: CAISEPDTGELFF. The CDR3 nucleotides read TGTGCCATCAGTGAGCCCGACACCGGGGAGCTGTTTTTT.

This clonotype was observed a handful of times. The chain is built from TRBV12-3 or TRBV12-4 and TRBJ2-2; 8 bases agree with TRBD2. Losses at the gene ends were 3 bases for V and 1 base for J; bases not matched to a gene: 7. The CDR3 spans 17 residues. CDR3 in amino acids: CASSFPPSGRNTGELFF. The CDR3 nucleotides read TGTGCCAGCAGTTTTCCCCCGAGCGGGAGGAACACCGGGGAGCTGTTTTTT.

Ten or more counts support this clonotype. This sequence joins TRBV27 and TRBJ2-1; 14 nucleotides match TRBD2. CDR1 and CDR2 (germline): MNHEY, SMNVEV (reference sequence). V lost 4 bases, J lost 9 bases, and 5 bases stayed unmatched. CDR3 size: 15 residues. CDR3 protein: CASSSGTSGGLEQFF. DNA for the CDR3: TGTGCCAGCAGTTCGGGGACTAGCGGGGGACTTGAGCAGTTCTTC.

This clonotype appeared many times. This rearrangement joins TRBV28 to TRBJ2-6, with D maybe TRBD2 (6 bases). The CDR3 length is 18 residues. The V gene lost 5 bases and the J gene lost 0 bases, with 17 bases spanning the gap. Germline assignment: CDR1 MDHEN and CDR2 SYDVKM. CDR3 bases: TGTGCCAGCAGTCTATTCCCGGGACTGAACTCTGGGGCCAACGTCCTGACTTTC. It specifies CASSLFPGLNSGANVLTF.

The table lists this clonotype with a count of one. The CDR3 DNA reads TGTGCCAGCAGTTTATTCGCGTTGGGCGGGGGGCGTAATGAGCAGTTCTTC. As protein: CASSLFALGGGRNEQFF. The chain carries TRBV27 and TRBJ2-1; 8 bases are shared with TRBD2. The CDR3 sequence is 17 residues long. After removal of 1 base from V and 7 bases from J, the junction contained 12 bases not matched to a gene. Germline V gene data show CDR1 as MNHEY and CDR2 as SMNVEV (reference sequence).

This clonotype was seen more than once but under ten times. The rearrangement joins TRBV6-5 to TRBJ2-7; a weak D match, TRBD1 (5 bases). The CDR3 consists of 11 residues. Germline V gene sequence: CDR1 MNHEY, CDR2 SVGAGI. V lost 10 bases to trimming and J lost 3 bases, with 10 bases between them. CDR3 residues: CATNQGYEQYF. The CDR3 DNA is TGTGCCACAAATCAGGGCTACGAGCAGTACTTC.

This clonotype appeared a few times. CDR3 protein: CSVWTDLNTEAFF. Written as DNA, the CDR3 is TGCAGCGTTTGGACAGATCTTAACACTGAAGCTTTCTTT. The chain joins TRBV29-1 to TRBJ1-1, with TRBD1 as a possible D gene (6 bases). Trimming removed 5 bases from V and 2 bases from J, with 12 bases in between. CDR1 is SQVTM, CDR2 ANQGSEA, per germline. CDR3 length equals 13 residues. The complete variable domain, with remaining parts taken from reference TRBV29-1 and TRBJ1-1, reads SAVISQKPSRDICQRGTSLTIQCQVDSQVTMMFWYRQQPGQSLTLIATANQGSEATYESGFVIDKFPISRPNLTFSTLTVSNMSPEDSSIYLCSVWTDLNTEAFFGQGTRLTVV.

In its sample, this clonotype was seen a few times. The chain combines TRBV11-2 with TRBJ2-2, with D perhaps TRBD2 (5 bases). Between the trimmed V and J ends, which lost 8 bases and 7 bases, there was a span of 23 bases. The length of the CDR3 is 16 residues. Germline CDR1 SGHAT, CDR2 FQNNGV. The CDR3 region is CASGSLMSGLGGELFF. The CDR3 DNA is TGTGCCAGCGGTTCATTAATGTCGGGGTTGGGCGGGGAGCTGTTTTTT.

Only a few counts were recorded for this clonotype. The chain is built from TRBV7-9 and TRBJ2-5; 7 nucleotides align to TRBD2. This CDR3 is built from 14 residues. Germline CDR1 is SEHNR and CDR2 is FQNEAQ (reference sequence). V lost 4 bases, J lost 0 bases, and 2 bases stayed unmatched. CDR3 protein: CASSSRGYQETQYF. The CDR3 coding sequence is TGTGCCAGCAGCTCGCGGGGGTACCAAGAGACCCAGTACTTC.

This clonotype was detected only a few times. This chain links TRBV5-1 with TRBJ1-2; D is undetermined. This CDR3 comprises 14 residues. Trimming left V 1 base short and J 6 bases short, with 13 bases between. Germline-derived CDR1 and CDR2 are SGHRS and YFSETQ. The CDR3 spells CASSLMGGADGYTF. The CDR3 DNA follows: TGCGCCAGCAGCTTGATGGGAGGAGCTGATGGCTACACCTTC.

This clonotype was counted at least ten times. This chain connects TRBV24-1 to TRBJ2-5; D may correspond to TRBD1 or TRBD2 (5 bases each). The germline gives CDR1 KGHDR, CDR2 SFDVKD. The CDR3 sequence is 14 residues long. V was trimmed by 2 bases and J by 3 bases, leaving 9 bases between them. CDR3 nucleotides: TGTGCCACCAGTGATTCTAGCAGGGAAGAGACCCAGTACTTC. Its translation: CATSDSSREETQYF.

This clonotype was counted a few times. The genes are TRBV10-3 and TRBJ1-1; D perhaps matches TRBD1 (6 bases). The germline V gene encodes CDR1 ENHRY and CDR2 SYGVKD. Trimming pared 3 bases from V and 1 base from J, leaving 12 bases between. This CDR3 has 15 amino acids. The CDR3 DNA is TGTGCCATCAGTGAAACAGGGAAACAGAACACTGAAGCTTTCTTT. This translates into CAISETGKQNTEAFF.

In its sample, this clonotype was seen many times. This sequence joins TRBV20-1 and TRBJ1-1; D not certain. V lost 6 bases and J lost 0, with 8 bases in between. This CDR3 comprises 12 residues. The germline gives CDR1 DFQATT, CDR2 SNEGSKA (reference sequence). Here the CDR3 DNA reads TGCAGTGCCGTTATGGTGAACACTGAAGCTTTCTTT. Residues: CSAVMVNTEAFF.

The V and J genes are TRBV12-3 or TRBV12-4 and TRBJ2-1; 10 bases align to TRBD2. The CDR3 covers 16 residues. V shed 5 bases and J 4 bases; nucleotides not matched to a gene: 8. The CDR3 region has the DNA TGTGCCAGCAGTCCACCGGGACTAGCGATTTACAATGAGCAGTTCTTC. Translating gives CASSPPGLAIYNEQFF.

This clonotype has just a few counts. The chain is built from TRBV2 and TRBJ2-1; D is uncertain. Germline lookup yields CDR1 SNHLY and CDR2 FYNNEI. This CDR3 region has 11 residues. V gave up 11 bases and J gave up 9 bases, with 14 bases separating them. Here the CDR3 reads CAGKPAPEQFF. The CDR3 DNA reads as TGTGCCGGTAAACCGGCACCTGAGCAGTTCTTC.

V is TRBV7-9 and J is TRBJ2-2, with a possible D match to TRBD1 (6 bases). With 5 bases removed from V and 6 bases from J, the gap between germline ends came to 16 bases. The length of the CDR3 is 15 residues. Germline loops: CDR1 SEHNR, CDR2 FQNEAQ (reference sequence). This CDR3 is CASSPQGHGPGELFF. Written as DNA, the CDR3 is TGTGCCAGCAGCCCACAGGGACACGGCCCCGGGGAGCTGTTTTTT.

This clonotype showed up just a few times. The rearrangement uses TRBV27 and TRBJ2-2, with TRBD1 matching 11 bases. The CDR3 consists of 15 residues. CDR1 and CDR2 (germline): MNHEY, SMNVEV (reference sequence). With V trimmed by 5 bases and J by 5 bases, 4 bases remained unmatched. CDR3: CASSHGTGGTGELFF. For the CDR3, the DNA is TGTGCCAGCAGTCACGGGACAGGGGGGACCGGGGAGCTGTTTTTT.